The rows below give T cell receptor beta chains drawn from one sample of a study of PD-1 blockade in classical Hodgkin lymphoma. Some clones are missing from TCRdb's copy, which holds only in-frame ones; the method was immunoSEQ multiplex PCR. The top ten hold approximately 15% of the sample, which has around 46,000 clones, around 90% seen once. Sequencing was performed on peripheral blood mononuclear cells (PBMCs), taken before the fourth cycle of nivolumab. Receptors originate from a human donor with classical Hodgkin lymphoma. Both conserved end residues are part of each CDR3. Fields, in order: clone size, V gene, J gene, D gene, CDR3 protein, CDR3 DNA. The D gene is left open where the match is weak. Not every row has a clone size; where given, it reads once, few, many or a size class.

.	TRBV21-1	TRBJ2-7	.	CASSMTQNPRSTYEQYF	TGTGCCAGCAGCATGACTCAAAACCCGCGTAGTACCTACGAGCAGTACTTC
.	TRBV11-2	TRBJ2-3	.	CASSFTDTQYF	TGTGCCAGCAGCTTCACAGATACGCAGTATTTT
.	TRBV29-1	TRBJ1-2	.	CSVPGAGSYGYTF	TGCAGCGTTCCCGGGGCCGGCTCCTATGGCTACACCTTC
.	TRBV11-2	TRBJ2-7	TRBD1	CASSLAGTGSHEQYF	TGTGCCAGCAGCTTAGCCGGGACAGGGTCCCACGAGCAGTACTTC
.	TRBV10-1	TRBJ2-3	.	CASSEVIGGADTDTQYF	TGCGCCAGCAGTGAAGTCATCGGCGGGGCCGACACAGATACGCAGTATTTT
.	TRBV7-3	TRBJ2-1	TRBD2	CASSPRLAERPNEQFF	TGTGCCAGCAGCCCCAGACTAGCGGAGCGTCCCAATGAGCAGTTCTTC
.	TRBV28	TRBJ1-5	.	CASSMDVNAHNQPQHF	TGTGCCAGCAGTATGGACGTCAATGCTCACAATCAGCCCCAGCATTTT
.	TRBV18	TRBJ2-5	.	CASSLTDQETQYF	TGTGCCAGCTCACTGACAGACCAAGAGACCCAGTACTTC
.	TRBV9	TRBJ2-7	.	CASSVGGTTIEQYF	TGTGCCAGCAGCGTTGGGGGAACGACGATCGAGCAGTACTTC
.	TRBV5-6	TRBJ2-7	TRBD1	CASSLFDRGDYEQYF	TGTGCCAGCAGCTTGTTTGACAGGGGTGACTACGAGCAGTACTTC
.	TRBV19	TRBJ1-3	TRBD1	CANSPGTADSGNTIYF	TGTGCCAATAGTCCCGGGACAGCGGACTCTGGAAACACCATATATTTT
.	TRBV7-3	TRBJ2-3	.	CASSLSPGLADTQYF	TGTGCCAGCAGCTTATCTCCAGGGTTGGCAGATACGCAGTATTTT
.	TRBV9	TRBJ2-5	.	CASSQSGVETQYF	TGTGCCAGCAGCCAATCAGGGGTGGAGACCCAGTACTTC
.	TRBV5-1	TRBJ2-7	.	CASSYLGEQYF	TGCGCCAGCAGCTACCTGGGCGAGCAGTACTTC
few	TRBV13	TRBJ1-1	.	CASSLGRGNTEAFF	TGTGCCAGCAGCTTAGGCCGTGGGAACACTGAAGCTTTCTTT
.	TRBV10-2	TRBJ2-3	.	CASSGNTQYF	TGCGCCAGCAGTGGTAATACGCAGTATTTT
.	TRBV5-4	TRBJ2-2	TRBD1	CASSRRQGRTGELFF	TGTGCCAGCAGCCGCCGACAGGGTCGGACCGGGGAGCTGTTTTTT
.	TRBV11-3	TRBJ2-7	TRBD2	CASSLRVLREGYYEQYF	TGTGCCAGCAGCTTAAGGGTTTTGCGGGAGGGTTACTACGAGCAGTACTTC
once	TRBV9	TRBJ2-3	.	CASSMSLDTQYF	TGTGCCAGCAGCATGAGTTTGGATACGCAGTATTTT
.	TRBV19	TRBJ2-7	.	CASSRPKDHEQYF	TGTGCCAGTAGCAGACCGAAGGACCACGAGCAGTACTTC
.	TRBV27	TRBJ1-1	TRBD1	CASRDEGADAEAFF	TGTGCCAGCAGAGACGAGGGGGCAGACGCTGAAGCTTTCTTT
.	TRBV4-1	TRBJ2-7	.	CASSRARGGGAYEQYF	TGCGCCAGCAGCCGCGCCAGAGGGGGGGGCGCCTACGAGCAGTACTTC
.	TRBV6-5	TRBJ2-5	.	CASSGDSTLGTQYF	TGTGCCAGCAGCGGGGACTCAACTCTAGGGACCCAGTACTTC
.	TRBV7-2	TRBJ2-1	.	CASSFYRDNEQFF	TGTGCCAGCAGCTTTTACCGGGACAATGAGCAGTTCTTC
.	TRBV7-9	TRBJ1-2	.	CASSLGYGQPVRGYTF	TGTGCCAGCAGCTTAGGGTATGGCCAGCCGGTTCGTGGCTACACCTTC
.	TRBV7-3	TRBJ2-5	.	CASSPSGWETQYF	TGTGCCAGCAGCCCCTCCGGGTGGGAGACCCAGTACTTC
.	TRBV5-1	TRBJ2-5	.	CASSSGNPLGETQYF	TGCGCCAGCAGCTCAGGGAACCCCCTAGGGGAGACCCAGTACTTC
.	TRBV30	TRBJ1-5	.	CAWSEQGGQPQHF	TGTGCCTGGAGTGAACAGGGAGGTCAGCCCCAGCATTTT